A selection of T cell receptor beta chains follows, all from one sample in a study of CD8+CD57+ T cells in acquired aplastic anemia. Each CDR3 protein is one row after TCRdb ran MiXCR on the reads. The data contain a few hundred thousand distinct CDR3 sequences, 65% to 80% of them seen just once; the ten biggest clones take up 3.5% to 4.5%. The sequenced sample consisted of sorted CD4+, CD8+, or CD8+CD57+ T cells (not recorded which) from PBMCs. The origin of the receptors is a human donor in good health, serving as a control. The CDR3 runs from the conserved cysteine through the conserved F or W. D genes are given only for firm matches. Clone sizes are given selectively: once, few, many, or a class where the clone is expanded.

d_gene,len,abundance,j_gene,v_gene,CDR3aa,CDR3nt
NA,14,many,TRBJ1-4,TRBV19,CASSISRAQEKLFF,TGTGCCAGTAGTATTTCCAGGGCTCAGGAAAAACTGTTTTTT
NA,11,NA,TRBJ1-1,TRBV29-1,CSVGRKPGALF,TGCAGCGTTGGGAGAAAACCTGGAGCTCTCTTT
NA,16,NA,TRBJ2-7,TRBV7-2,CASSEAADTQYFGQYF,NA
NA,14,NA,TRBJ2-7,TRBV9,CASSARDDTYEQYF,TGTGCCAGCAGCGCCCGTGACGACACCTACGAGCAGTACTTC
NA,14,NA,TRBJ2-7,TRBV7-9,CASSLAGPGDQLFF,TGTGCCAGCAGCTTGGCAGGGCCCGGGGACCAGTTGTTTTTC
NA,14,once,TRBJ2-5,TRBV6-6,CATTEPGKQETQYF,TGTGCCACCACTGAGCCAGGGAAGCAAGAGACCCAGTACTTC
NA,14,NA,TRBJ1-2,TRBV25-1,CASSELGRNRGYTF,TGTGCCAGCAGTGAATTGGGCAGGAATCGGGGCTACACCTTC
TRBD2,13,NA,TRBJ2-7,TRBV7-2,CASSDLAGDEQYF,TGTGCCAGCAGTGACCTAGCGGGAGACGAGCAGTACTTC
TRBD1,15,NA,TRBJ2-1,TRBV12-5,CAPGLAGTGPNEQFF,TGTGCTCCCGGATTAGCTGGGACAGGGCCCAATGAGCAGTTCTTC
NA,14,many,TRBJ1-2,TRBV29-1,CSVEVLTGLEGYTF,TGCAGCGTTGAAGTACTGACAGGCTTGGAGGGCTACACCTTC
TRBD1,15,few,TRBJ1-2,TRBV24-1,CATSDRDREEGGYTF,TGTGCCACCAGTGATCGAGACAGGGAGGAGGGTGGCTACACCTTC
NA,13,few,TRBJ1-6,TRBV24-1,CATSDVRDSPLHF,TGTGCCACCAGTGACGTTAGGGATTCACCCCTCCACTTT
NA,15,NA,TRBJ1-1,TRBV20-1,CSASATGVMNTEAFF,TGCAGTGCTAGTGCCACAGGCGTCATGAACACTGAAGCTTTCTTT
TRBD2,15,NA,TRBJ2-5,TRBV12-3/TRBV12-4,CASSLRAGGPETQYF,TGTGCCAGCAGTTTACGAGCGGGGGGGCCGGAGACCCAGTACTTC
NA,14,NA,TRBJ1-3,TRBV20-1,CSARRRSSTDTIYF,TGCAGTGCTAGAAGGCGTAGTAGCACAGACACCATATATTTT
NA,14,NA,TRBJ1-2,TRBV19,CATKTRAHSYGYTF,TGTGCCACCAAAACTAGGGCCCACAGCTATGGCTACACCTTC
NA,15,NA,TRBJ1-1,TRBV20-1,CSARTQRGGGTEAFF,TGCAGTGCTAGAACCCAGCGGGGCGGAGGAACTGAAGCTTTCTTT
NA,16,NA,TRBJ1-5,TRBV12-3/TRBV12-4,CASTDGSEYSNQPQHF,TGTGCCAGCACAGATGGGTCTGAGTATAGCAATCAGCCCCAGCATTTT
NA,14,NA,TRBJ2-2,TRBV2,CASEWGPNTGELFF,TGTGCCAGCGAGTGGGGGCCGAACACCGGGGAGCTGTTTTTT
NA,15,few,TRBJ2-7,TRBV7-9,CASSSLAAKPYEQYF,TGTGCCAGCAGCTCCTTGGCGGCCAAGCCCTACGAGCAGTACTTC
NA,14,NA,TRBJ1-2,TRBV5-1,CASSSQRGSYGYTF,TGTGCCAGCAGCTCGCAGCGGGGCTCCTATGGCTACACCTTC
NA,11,NA,TRBJ2-7,TRBV2,CASSGKYEQYF,TGTGCCAGCAGTGGTAAATACGAGCAGTACTTC
NA,18,once,TRBJ1-5,TRBV12-3/TRBV12-4,CAISDDEGGSWGNQPQHF,TGTGCCATCAGTGATGACGAGGGTGGCTCTTGGGGCAATCAGCCCCAGCATTTT
NA,15,NA,TRBJ1-4,TRBV5-1,CASSLEVSGNEKLFF,TGCGCCAGCAGCTTGGAGGTCTCTGGAAATGAAAAACTGTTTTTT
NA,17,NA,TRBJ2-5,TRBV7-2,CASSQDHRDPGRETQYF,TGCGCCAGCAGCCAAGACCACCGGGATCCAGGGAGAGAGACCCAGTACTTC
TRBD1,15,NA,TRBJ2-7,TRBV7-8,CASSLARDRPSGQYF,TGTGCCAGCAGCTTGGCACGGGACAGGCCCTCCGGGCAGTACTTC
TRBD2,15,once,TRBJ2-7,TRBV16,CASSPWGGRYYEQYF,TGTGCCAGCAGCCCCTGGGGGGGAAGGTACTACGAGCAGTACTTC
NA,16,NA,TRBJ2-5,TRBV7-4,CATSRVGLPGQQSQYF,TGTGCCACCAGCAGAGTTGGCCTGCCAGGGCAGCAGTCCCAGTACTTC
NA,13,few,TRBJ1-5,TRBV19,CASSTTGTQPQHF,TGTGCCAGTAGTACAACAGGGACTCAGCCTCAGCATTTT
TRBD2,18,NA,TRBJ2-5,TRBV2,CASSDAGTTSCHQETEYF,TGTGCCAGCAGTGATGCCGGGACTACCTCGTGTCACCAAGAGACCGAGTACTTC
TRBD1,14,NA,TRBJ1-1,TRBV7-2,CASSLGQLDTEAFF,TGTGCCAGCAGCTTGGGACAGCTCGACACTGAAGCTTTCTTT
NA,12,many,TRBJ1-6,TRBV27,CASSLWNSPLHF,TGTGCCAGCAGTTTATGGAATTCACCCCTCCACTTT
TRBD2,14,NA,TRBJ2-7,TRBV10-2,CASSLSGDASEQYF,TGCGCCAGCAGTCTTAGCGGGGACGCCTCCGAGCAGTACTTC
NA,16,many,TRBJ1-3,TRBV7-9,CASSLVFGQSGNTIYF,TGTGCCAGCAGCTTAGTTTTTGGACAGTCTGGAAACACCATATATTTT
NA,12,NA,TRBJ2-5,TRBV11-2,CASGVDPGSQYF,TGTGCCAGCGGCGTAGATCCAGGCTCCCAGTACTTC
TRBD1,15,few,TRBJ2-2,TRBV10-1,CASSAQVTGPGELFF,TGCGCCAGCAGTGCCCAGGTGACAGGGCCCGGGGAGCTGTTTTTT
NA,13,NA,TRBJ1-6,TRBV20-1,CSVLRRVGSTLHF,TGCAGCGTTCTTCGGCGGGTAGGTTCCACCCTCCACTTT
NA,11,NA,TRBJ2-7,TRBV2,CASSGVYEQYF,TGTGCCAGCAGTGGAGTTTACGAGCAGTACTTC
NA,15,few,TRBJ2-7,TRBV19,CASSPRRYPSYEQYF,TGTGCCAGTAGCCCCCGCAGATACCCTTCCTACGAGCAGTACTTC
TRBD1,14,many,TRBJ2-7,TRBV24-1,CATSGYRGPYEQYF,TGTGCCACCAGTGGATACAGGGGCCCCTACGAGCAGTACTTC
NA,12,many,TRBJ1-3,TRBV12-3/TRBV12-4,CASSLIGNTIYF,TGTGCCAGCAGTTTAATCGGAAACACCATATATTTT
TRBD2,15,many,TRBJ2-3,TRBV2,CASNKLLAGADTQYF,TGTGCCAGCAACAAACTTCTAGCGGGGGCAGATACGCAGTATTTT
TRBD1,15,NA,TRBJ2-7,TRBV9,CASSDLGQTYTEEYF,TGTGCCAGCAGCGACCTGGGACAGACCTACACTGAAGAGTACTTC
NA,15,NA,TRBJ2-7,TRBV2,CASSPMAGGRFQQYF,TGTGCCAGCAGTCCGATGGCAGGAGGCCGATTCCAGCAGTACTTC
NA,14,NA,TRBJ2-5,TRBV5-1,CASSLGRAQKTQYF,TGTGCCAGCAGCCTGGGCAGGGCGCAAAAGACCCAGTACTTC
NA,15,few,TRBJ2-1,TRBV6-2/TRBV6-3,CASSYRGSSYNEQFF,TGTGCCAGCAGTTATCGGGGCAGCTCCTACAATGAGCAGTTCTTC
NA,16,NA,TRBJ1-2,TRBV19,CASNIGRGFGVDGYTF,TGTGCCAGTAATATCGGTAGGGGTTTTGGTGTTGATGGCTACACCTTC
NA,12,NA,TRBJ1-1,TRBV7-3,CASSGTGRTAFF,TGTGCCAGCAGCGGAACAGGTCGGACAGCTTTCTTT
NA,14,NA,TRBJ1-2,TRBV15,CATSRGLIDYGYTF,TGTGCCACCAGCAGAGGACTGATAGACTATGGCTACACCTTC
NA,13,NA,TRBJ1-1,TRBV7-9,CASSLRPNTEAFF,TGTGCCAGCAGCCTGAGACCGAACACTGAAGCTTTCTTT
TRBD1,15,few,TRBJ1-5,TRBV2,CASELQGYGNQPQHF,TGTGCCAGTGAACTACAGGGGTATGGCAATCAGCCCCAGCATTTT
TRBD2,14,many,TRBJ2-1,TRBV5-1,CASSRREENNEQFF,TGCGCCAGCAGCCGCCGGGAGGAGAACAATGAGCAGTTCTTC
NA,16,NA,TRBJ1-2,TRBV5-1,CASSLGAGLTNYGYTF,TGCGCCAGCAGCTTGGGGGCAGGGCTCACCAACTATGGCTACACCTTC
NA,15,NA,TRBJ2-7,TRBV9,CASSNTGIATEAQYF,TGTGCCAGCAGCAATACAGGGATAGCGACCGAAGCTCAGTACTTC
NA,16,NA,TRBJ2-1,TRBV20-1,CSARGGGGLYYNEQFF,TGCAGTGCTAGGGGGGGGGGGGGGCTGTACTACAATGAGCAGTTCTTC
NA,12,NA,TRBJ2-3,TRBV7-3,CASSVQDRNQYF,TGTGCCAGCAGTGTACAAGATAGGAATCAGTATTTT
NA,13,once,TRBJ1-2,TRBV2,CASRFRGVGGYPF,TGTGCCAGCAGATTCAGGGGTGTAGGAGGCTACCCCTTC
NA,15,NA,TRBJ2-1,TRBV2,CASSDMGKARNEQFF,TGTGCCAGCAGTGACATGGGGAAGGCCCGCAATGAGCAGTTCTTC
NA,14,NA,TRBJ1-2,TRBV7-2,CASSSAQRSSPLHF,TGTGCCAGCAGCTCCGCCCAGAGATCTTCACCCCTCCACTTC